Presented here are 26 T cell receptor beta chains from one specimen sequenced in a study of cytomegalovirus exposure and HLA in healthy donors. Primers included in the PCR were 60 Vbeta and 13 Jbeta primers. The method was immunoSEQ multiplex PCR; TCRdb's version includes in-frame clones alone and lacks a portion of them. The repertoire has some 170,000 clones, around 80% of them found once; the top ten carry 2.2%. Sample: PBMCs. Receptors originate from a woman aged 30 to 39 in good health and CMV-seronegative.

There are a few counts of this clone. The V call is TRBV4-3, the J call TRBJ2-1, with 13 bases that match TRBD2. The CDR3 length is 17 residues. V shed 5 bases, J shed 7 bases, and the junction held 11 bases outside the gene matches. Germline-derived CDR1 and CDR2 are LGHNA and YSLEER. The CDR3 reads CASSYSRTSGSQNEQFF. Written as DNA, the CDR3 is TGCGCCAGCAGCTACTCTAGGACTAGCGGGAGCCAAAATGAGCAGTTCTTC.

The chain couples TRBV13 to TRBJ2-6; D gene unclear. The CDR3 has 13 residues. Germline CDR1 is PRHDT and CDR2 is FYEKMQ (reference sequence). V lost 0 bases and J 9 bases, leaving 6 bases between the germline ends. This CDR3 reads CASSLGRGNVLTF. CDR3 DNA sequence: TGTGCCAGCAGCTTAGGCCGAGGCAACGTCCTGACTTTC.

The rearrangement joins TRBV7-9 to TRBJ2-5; 8 bases map to TRBD2. CDR3 length equals 16 residues. The trim removed 3 bases at V and 1 base at J, leaving 7 bases unmatched. In germline, CDR1 is SEHNR, CDR2 FQNEAQ (reference sequence). CDR3 nucleotides: TGTGCCAGCAGCTTCGAATCGGGGGGGGTCCAAGAGACCCAGTACTTC. Protein product: CASSFESGGVQETQYF.

This chain links TRBV6-1 with TRBJ2-1, with a weak D call TRBD1 (5 bases). Germline V CDR1 and CDR2: MNHNS, SASEGT. The CDR3 runs 15 residues. V gave up 3 bases and J gave up 1 base, with 10 bases separating them. CDR3 in DNA: TGTGCCAGCAGTGATCAGGGTTATTCCTACAATGAGCAGTTCTTC. This codes for CASSDQGYSYNEQFF.

The chain recombines TRBV5-4 with TRBJ1-6; 10 nucleotides line up with TRBD1. The CDR3 covers 15 residues. J gave up 8 bases and V 2 bases, and 4 bases lay outside the gene matches. The germline CDR1 and CDR2 sequences are SGHNT and YYREEE (reference sequence). CDR3 amino acids: CASSLRQGAYSPLHF. In DNA form, the CDR3 reads TGTGCCAGCAGCTTACGACAGGGGGCATATTCACCCCTCCACTTT.

The V and J genes are TRBV12-5 and TRBJ2-3; tentatively, D is TRBD1 (6 bases). The CDR3 sequence is 14 residues long. Per germline, CDR1 LGHNT and CDR2 FRNRAP. The V gene lost 4 bases and the J gene lost 2 bases, with 10 bases spanning the gap. In nucleotides, the CDR3 is TGTGCTAGTGGTTACGGACAGATCACAGATACGCAGTATTTT. Residues: CASGYGQITDTQYF.

This chain links TRBV18 with TRBJ1-4; the D gene is possibly TRBD1 (6 bases). This CDR3 is 16 amino acids long. Germline V gene lookup returns CDR1 KGHSH and CDR2 LQKENI. The germline V and J ends were trimmed by 6 bases and 1 base, with 15 bases remaining between them. Written as DNA, the CDR3 is TGTGCCAGCTCCCCCGAACAGGGCCGAACTAATGAAAAACTGTTTTTT. Translated: CASSPEQGRTNEKLFF.

As to this clone: Other DNA sequences within the sample encode an identical CDR3. The genes are TRBV9 and TRBJ2-3, with D unresolved. The CDR3 covers 12 residues. Germline CDR1 and CDR2: SGDLS and YYNGEE. Trimming took 3 bases from V and 3 from J, leaving 5 bases between them. CDR3 sequence: CASSASTDTQYF. In DNA, the CDR3 is TGTGCCAGCAGCGCGAGTACAGATACGCAGTATTTT. The entire variable domain, with the rest obtained from reference TRBV9 and TRBJ2-3, is as follows: DSGVTQTPKHLITATGQRVTLRCSPRSGDLSVYWYQQSLDQGLQFLIQYYNGEERAKGNILERFSAQQFPDLHSELNLSSLELGDSALYFCASSASTDTQYFGPGTRLTVL.

V usage is TRBV11-3 and J usage is TRBJ1-3, with 9 positions matching TRBD1. Germline CDR1 and CDR2: SGHNT and YENEEA. The length of the CDR3 is 18 residues. With 5 bases clipped from V and 3 bases from J, the junction kept 14 bases outside the gene matches. CDR3 sequence: CASSRSSTDRGRGNTIYF. The CDR3 DNA is TGTGCCAGCAGCCGATCCTCTACGGACAGGGGCCGTGGAAACACCATATATTTT.

This chain uses TRBV2 with TRBJ2-1; 11 positions match TRBD2. In germline, CDR1 is SNHLY, CDR2 FYNNEI. This CDR3 contains 15 residues. J gave up 4 bases and V 6 bases, and 5 bases lay outside the gene matches. DNA for the CDR3: TGTGCCAGCAGGGGAGGGACTAGCGGTTACAATGAGCAGTTCTTC. As protein: CASRGGTSGYNEQFF.

This clone has just a few counts. The chain recombines TRBV15 with TRBJ2-5, with TRBD1 matching over 8 bases. This CDR3 is 15 amino acids long. Germline CDR1 and CDR2: LNHNV and YYDKDF (reference sequence). The ends lost 5 bases at V and 5 bases at J; junction bases unmatched: 10. DNA of the CDR3: TGTGCCACCAGCTTGTCGACAGGGGCGGGCGAGACCCAGTACTTC. As protein: CATSLSTGAGETQYF.

The rearrangement links TRBV5-6 to TRBJ2-5, with TRBD2 matching over 7 bases. Germline V gene sequence: CDR1 SGHDT, CDR2 YYEEEE. Trimming took 2 bases from V and 11 from J; bases not matched to a gene: 9. This CDR3 contains 13 residues. The CDR3 loop reads CASSLAGRGEQYF. For the CDR3, the DNA is TGTGCCAGCAGCTTAGCGGGAAGAGGGGAGCAGTACTTC.

This chain joins TRBV19 and TRBJ1-1; a possible D gene is TRBD1 (6 bases). The CDR3 covers 15 residues. The V gene's germline CDR1 is LNHDA and CDR2 SQIVND (reference sequence). The V gene lost 5 bases and the J gene lost 3 bases, with 16 bases spanning the gap. Here the CDR3 DNA reads TGTGCCAGTAGTCAGCGATCGGGGGGGCACACTGAAGCTTTCTTT. Translating gives CASSQRSGGHTEAFF.

V and J are TRBV5-1 and TRBJ2-3; 8 bases align to TRBD1. The CDR3 has 15 residues. Trimming took 1 base from V and 3 from J; bases not matched to a gene: 4. Germline lookup yields CDR1 SGHRS and CDR2 YFSETQ. Here the CDR3 reads CASSLRQGATDTQYF. Here the CDR3 DNA reads TGCGCCAGCAGCTTGCGTCAGGGGGCTACAGATACGCAGTATTTT.

This clone was counted once. The junction differs from germline at one of its ends, possibly a read error. The gene calls are TRBV6-6 and TRBJ2-7; tentative D call: TRBD1 (5 bases). The CDR3 sequence is 14 residues long. Germline V gene data show CDR1 as MNHNY and CDR2 as SVGAGI (reference sequence). This chain's CDR3 is CASTAWGSWYERYF. The CDR3 bases are TGTGCCAGCACCGCGTGGGGCAGCTGGTACGAGCGGTACTTC.

V and J are TRBV7-3 and TRBJ2-1; tentative D call: TRBD2 (6 bases). The CDR3 covers 15 residues. Germline loops: CDR1 SGHTA, CDR2 FQGTGA. V lost 5 bases and J lost 4, with 15 bases in between. DNA for the CDR3: TGTGCCAGCAGCGTAAGTCCAGCGGGTTACAATGAGCAGTTCTTC. Protein: CASSVSPAGYNEQFF.

The chain recombines TRBV19 with TRBJ2-7; perhaps TRBD2 as D (6 bases). CDR3 size: 15 residues. Germline values: CDR1 LNHDA, CDR2 SQIVND (reference sequence). V gave up 3 bases and J gave up 3 bases, with 15 bases separating them. CDR3 in DNA: TGTGCCAGTAGTATCGTTTTGGGACTCGGCTACGAGCAGTACTTC. Translation: CASSIVLGLGYEQYF. The variable domain in full, completed from reference TRBV19 and TRBJ2-7, reads DGGITQSPKYLFRKEGQNVTLSCEQNLNHDAMYWYRQDPGQGLRLIYYSQIVNDFQKGDIAEGYSVSREKKESFPLTVTSAQKNPTAFYLCASSIVLGLGYEQYFGPGTRLTVT.

The rearrangement uses TRBV5-1 and TRBJ1-1; D not certain. The CDR3 has 13 residues. Trimming cost V 6 bases and J 0 bases, with 9 bases left between them. CDR1 and CDR2 from the germline V gene are SGHRS and YFSETQ. CDR3 residues: CASKLAMNTEAFF. The CDR3 DNA follows: TGCGCCAGCAAGCTAGCCATGAACACTGAAGCTTTCTTT.

This rearrangement joins TRBV5-1 to TRBJ2-7; tentative D call: TRBD2 (6 bases). Germline V gene data show CDR1 as SGHRS and CDR2 as YFSETQ. This CDR3 spans 15 amino acids. Trimming took 4 bases from V and 3 from J, leaving 17 bases between them. DNA for the CDR3: TGCGCCAGCAGCACGAACGGGGGAACGATCTACGAGCAGTACTTC. Its protein is CASSTNGGTIYEQYF.

The chain couples TRBV16 to TRBJ1-1; D not certain. The V gene's germline CDR1 is KGHSY and CDR2 FQNENV. Trimming stripped 0 bases from V and 1 base from J, with 9 bases between. This CDR3 contains 15 residues. As DNA, the CDR3 is TGTGCCAGCAGCCAATCATCATCCCAGAACACTGAAGCTTTCTTT. It codes for CASSQSSSQNTEAFF.

In this sample, this clone turned up a few times. The V gene is TRBV7-2, the J gene TRBJ2-7; TRBD2 matches at 10 bases. V shed 2 bases and J 0 bases; nucleotides not matched to a gene: 4. Germline-derived CDR1 and CDR2 are SGHTA and FQGNSA. The CDR3 covers 16 residues. Here the CDR3 DNA reads TGTGCCAGCAGCTTATTAGGGACTAGCGCCTCCTACGAGCAGTACTTC. Encoded protein: CASSLLGTSASYEQYF.

The J gene is TRBJ2-5, the V gene TRBV5-4, with 10 bases matching TRBD2. Trimming took 4 bases from V and 5 from J; bases not matched to a gene: 11. Germline V CDR1 and CDR2: SGHNT, YYREEE (reference sequence). The CDR3 loop spans 16 amino acids. The CDR3 here is CASSPAQREGFETQYF. The DNA of the CDR3 is TGTGCCAGCAGCCCAGCCCAGCGGGAGGGTTTTGAGACCCAGTACTTC. The entire variable domain, with the rest obtained from reference TRBV5-4 and TRBJ2-5, is as follows: ETGVTQSPTHLIKTRGQQVTLRCSSQSGHNTVSWYQQALGQGPQFIFQYYREEENGRGNFPPRFSGLQFPNYSSELNVNALELDDSALYLCASSPAQREGFETQYFGPGTRLLVL.

The J gene is TRBJ2-1, the V gene TRBV7-6, with 10 bases matching TRBD2. The germline CDR1 and CDR2 sequences are SGHVS and FNYEAQ. After removal of 4 bases from V and 2 bases from J, the junction contained 2 bases not matched to a gene. This CDR3 is built from 15 residues. The CDR3 protein is CASSSSGGTYNEQFF. Written as DNA, the CDR3 is TGTGCCAGCAGCTCTAGCGGGGGAACCTACAATGAGCAGTTCTTC. Combining the CDR3 with reference TRBV7-6 and TRBJ2-1 gives the whole variable domain GAGVSQSPRYKVTKRGQDVALRCDPISGHVSLYWYRQALGQGPEFLTYFNYEAQQDKSGLPNDRFSAERPEGSISTLTIQRTEQRDSAMYRCASSSSGGTYNEQFFGPGTRLTVL.

Comment on this clone: This sample includes further DNA sequences coding for the same CDR3. The V call is TRBV7-2, the J call TRBJ1-2, with D perhaps TRBD1 (6 bases). The CDR3 has 16 residues. The V end was cut by 5 bases, the J end by 0 bases, with 16 bases between. Germline CDR1 is SGHTA and CDR2 is FQGNSA. The CDR3 bases are TGTGCCAGCAGCCCCCTTTCGACAGGAGCTAACTATGGCTACACCTTC. Residues: CASSPLSTGANYGYTF.

The chain joins TRBV6-5 to TRBJ2-7; TRBD2 is a possible D gene (5 bases). The CDR3 has 15 amino acids. Per the germline V gene, CDR1 is MNHEY and CDR2 is SVGAGI. Trimming took 0 bases from V and 6 from J, leaving 15 bases between them. Written as DNA, the CDR3 is TGTGCCAGCAGTTACTCGGCAGTTTTCGGAGGCGAGCAGTACTTC. This encodes CASSYSAVFGGEQYF.

The chain uses TRBV9 and TRBJ2-1, with 13 bases aligning to TRBD2. The CDR3 sequence is 17 residues long. V was clipped by 2 bases and J by 7 bases; unmatched bases: 9. Germline-derived CDR1 and CDR2 are SGDLS and YYNGEE. The CDR3 region has the DNA TGTGCCAGCAGCGTCGGGACTAGCGGGGAGCCGAGTAATGAGCAGTTCTTC. Protein: CASSVGTSGEPSNEQFF. Full variable domain (remainder filled in from reference TRBV9 and TRBJ2-1): DSGVTQTPKHLITATGQRVTLRCSPRSGDLSVYWYQQSLDQGLQFLIQYYNGEERAKGNILERFSAQQFPDLHSELNLSSLELGDSALYFCASSVGTSGEPSNEQFFGPGTRLTVL.